This T cell receptor (beta chain) was recorded in a study of regulatory T cells in long-lasting Graves disease. Whole-study context: Persistent Graves' disease denoted over 5 years of antithyroid drugs plus positive TSH receptor antibodies. Points from the study as a whole: TRBV28, TRBJ1-2 and TRBJ2-5 were segments that persistent disease favored. Rather than thyroid tissue, only peripheral blood underwent study.

This clonotype was counted a few times. Its antigen is currently unknown. Combining iRepertoire HTBI primers with Arm-PCR of CDR3 regions, the authors built TCR beta libraries. One entry per CDR3 protein, called by TCRdb with MiXCR from the multiplex PCR reads. The sample yields 350,000 to 500,000 distinct CDR3 sequences, under 25% seen once. Time point reported: persistent/refractory GD, antithyroid drugs over 5 years with positive TRAb. PBMC-extracted RNA yielded the TCR library. This CDR3 region has 15 residues. Germline V lookup: CDR1 SGHRS, CDR2 YFSETQ. The V gene end was trimmed by 4 bases and the J gene end by 6 bases; junction bases not matched to a gene: 11.

The V call is TRBV5-1, the J call TRBJ2-3; 7 nucleotides match TRBD1. This clonotype originated in a female donor with Graves disease. The sequences come from peripheral blood mononuclear cells (PBMCs), collected when the disease was refractory, from a patient treated with antithyroid drugs. The DNA of the CDR3 is TGCGCCAGCAGCCCTGGACAGGTTGTGAGGGATACGCAGTATTTT. Its translation is CASSPGQVVRDTQYF.